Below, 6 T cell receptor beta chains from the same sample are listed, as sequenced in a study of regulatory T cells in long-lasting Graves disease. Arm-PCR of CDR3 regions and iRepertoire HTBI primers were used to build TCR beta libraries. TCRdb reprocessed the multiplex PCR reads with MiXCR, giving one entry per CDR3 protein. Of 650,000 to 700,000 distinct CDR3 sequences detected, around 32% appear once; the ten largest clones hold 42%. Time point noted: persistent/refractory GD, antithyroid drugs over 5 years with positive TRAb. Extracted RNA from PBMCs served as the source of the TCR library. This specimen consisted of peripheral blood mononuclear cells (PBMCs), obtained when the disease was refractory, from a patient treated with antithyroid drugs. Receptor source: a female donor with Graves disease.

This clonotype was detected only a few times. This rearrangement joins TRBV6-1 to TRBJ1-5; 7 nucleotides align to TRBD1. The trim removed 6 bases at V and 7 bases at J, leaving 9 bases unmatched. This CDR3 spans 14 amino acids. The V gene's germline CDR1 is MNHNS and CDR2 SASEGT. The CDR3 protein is CASRNTGESQPQHF. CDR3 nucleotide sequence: TGTGCCAGCAGGAATACAGGGGAGAGCCAGCCCCAGCATTTT.

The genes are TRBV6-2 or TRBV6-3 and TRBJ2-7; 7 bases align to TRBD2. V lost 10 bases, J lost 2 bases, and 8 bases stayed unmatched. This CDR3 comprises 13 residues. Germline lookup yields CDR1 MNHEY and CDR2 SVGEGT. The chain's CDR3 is CATTAGTTYEQYF. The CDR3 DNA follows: TGTGCCACCACAGCGGGAACGACCTACGAGCAGTACTTC.

DNA of the CDR3: TGCGCCAGCACTCGAACAGGGGGCGGCACTGAAGCTTTCTTT. Protein: CASTRTGGGTEAFF. This chain connects TRBV4-1 to TRBJ1-1; 9 bases map to TRBD1. The CDR3 consists of 14 residues. The V gene's germline CDR1 is MGHRA and CDR2 YSYEKL. Trimming removed 7 bases from V and 4 bases from J; junction bases left unmatched: 7.

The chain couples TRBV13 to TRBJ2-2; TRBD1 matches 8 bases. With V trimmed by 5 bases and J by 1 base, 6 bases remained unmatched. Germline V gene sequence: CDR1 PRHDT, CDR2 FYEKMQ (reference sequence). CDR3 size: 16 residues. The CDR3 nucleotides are TGTGCCAGCAGCCAGGCCGGGACAGGGAACACCGGGGAGCTGTTTTTT. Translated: CASSQAGTGNTGELFF. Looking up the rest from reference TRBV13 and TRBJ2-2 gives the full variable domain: AAGVIQSPRHLIKEKRETATLKCYPIPRHDTVYWYQQGPGQDPQFLISFYEKMQSDKGSIPDRFSAQQFSDYHSELNMSSLELGDSALYFCASSQAGTGNTGELFFGEGSRLTVL.

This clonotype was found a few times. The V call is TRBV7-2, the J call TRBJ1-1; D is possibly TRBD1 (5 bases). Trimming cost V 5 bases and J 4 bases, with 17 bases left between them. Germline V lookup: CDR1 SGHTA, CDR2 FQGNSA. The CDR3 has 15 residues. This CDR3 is CASSVTGSMGTEAFF. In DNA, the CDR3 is TGTGCCAGCAGCGTAACAGGAAGCATGGGCACTGAAGCTTTCTTT.

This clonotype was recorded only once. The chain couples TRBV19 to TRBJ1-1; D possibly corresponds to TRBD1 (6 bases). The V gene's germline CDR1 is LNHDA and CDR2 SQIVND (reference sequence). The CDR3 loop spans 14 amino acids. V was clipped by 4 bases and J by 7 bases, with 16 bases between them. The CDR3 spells CASSKSGGLSEAFF. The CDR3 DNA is TGTGCCAGTAGTAAGTCCGGGGGCTTGAGTGAAGCTTTCTTT.